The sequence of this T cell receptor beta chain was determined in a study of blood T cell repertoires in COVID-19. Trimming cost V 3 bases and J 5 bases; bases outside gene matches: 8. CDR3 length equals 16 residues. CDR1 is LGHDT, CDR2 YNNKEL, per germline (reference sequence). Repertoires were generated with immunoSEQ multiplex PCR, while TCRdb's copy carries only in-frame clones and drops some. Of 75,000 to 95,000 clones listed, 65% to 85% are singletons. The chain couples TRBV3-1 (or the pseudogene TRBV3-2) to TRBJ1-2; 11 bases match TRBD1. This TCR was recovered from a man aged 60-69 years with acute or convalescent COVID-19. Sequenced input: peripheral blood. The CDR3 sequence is CASSQGTDRGRYGYTF. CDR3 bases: TGTGCCAGCAGCCAGGGGACGGACAGGGGGCGTTATGGCTACACCTTC.